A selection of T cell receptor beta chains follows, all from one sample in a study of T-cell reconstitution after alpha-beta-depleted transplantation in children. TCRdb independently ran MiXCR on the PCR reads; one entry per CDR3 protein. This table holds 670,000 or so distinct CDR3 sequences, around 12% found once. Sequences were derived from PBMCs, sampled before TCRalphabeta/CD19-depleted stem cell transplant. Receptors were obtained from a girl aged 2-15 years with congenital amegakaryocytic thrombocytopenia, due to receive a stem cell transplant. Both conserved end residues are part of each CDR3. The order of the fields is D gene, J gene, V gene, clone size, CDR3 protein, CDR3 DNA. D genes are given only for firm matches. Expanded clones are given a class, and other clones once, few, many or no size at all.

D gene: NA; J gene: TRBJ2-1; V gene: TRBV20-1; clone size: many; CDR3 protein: CSARQDHYNEQFF; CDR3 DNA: TGCAGTGCTAGACAGGACCATTACAATGAGCAGTTCTTC
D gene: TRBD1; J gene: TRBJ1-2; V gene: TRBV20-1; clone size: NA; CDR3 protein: CSARVGVVRGLKYGYTF; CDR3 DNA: TGCAGTGCTAGAGTGGGAGTGGTCAGGGGGCTTAAGTATGGCTACACCTTC
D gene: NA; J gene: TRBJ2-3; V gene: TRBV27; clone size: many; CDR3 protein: CASRGWTDTQYF; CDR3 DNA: TGTGCCAGCAGGGGCTGGACAGATACGCAGTATTTT
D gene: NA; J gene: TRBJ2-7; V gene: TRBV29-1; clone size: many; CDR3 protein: CSVLQQSTYEQYF; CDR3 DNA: TGCAGCGTTTTACAGCAATCGACCTACGAGCAGTACTTC
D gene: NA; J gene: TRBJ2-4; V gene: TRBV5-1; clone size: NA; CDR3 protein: CASSPEASGFGATYF; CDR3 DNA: TGCGCCAGCAGCCCGGAAGCTAGTGGTTTTGGGGCTACGTACTTC
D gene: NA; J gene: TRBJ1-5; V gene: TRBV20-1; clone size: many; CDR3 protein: CSARGPMVMGQPQHF; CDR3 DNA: TGCAGTGCTAGAGGACCGATGGTAATGGGGCAGCCCCAGCATTTT
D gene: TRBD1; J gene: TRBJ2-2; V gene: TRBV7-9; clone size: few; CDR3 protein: CASSLGRGLTNTGELFF; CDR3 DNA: TGTGCCAGCAGCTTAGGCAGGGGGCTGACGAACACCGGGGAGCTGTTTTTT
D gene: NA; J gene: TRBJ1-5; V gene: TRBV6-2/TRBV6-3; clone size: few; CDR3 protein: CASSYFGNQPQHF; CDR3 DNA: TGTGCCAGCAGTTACTTCGGCAATCAGCCCCAGCATTTT
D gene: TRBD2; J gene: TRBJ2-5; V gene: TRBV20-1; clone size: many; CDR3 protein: CSVRTSRVRETQYF; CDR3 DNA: TGCAGTGTCCGGACTAGTAGGGTTAGGGAGACCCAGTACTTC
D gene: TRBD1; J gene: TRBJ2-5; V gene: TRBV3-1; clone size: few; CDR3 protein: CASSQTDYRGQETQYF; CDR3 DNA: TGTGCCAGCAGCCAAACGGATTACAGGGGGCAAGAGACCCAGTACTTC
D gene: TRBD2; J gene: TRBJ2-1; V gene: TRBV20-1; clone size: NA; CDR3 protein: CSAIGGRARDEQFF; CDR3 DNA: TGCAGTGCTATCGGCGGGAGGGCCCGGGATGAGCAGTTCTTC
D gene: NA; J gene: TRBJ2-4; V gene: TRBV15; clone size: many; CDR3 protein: CATSSSRETNIQYF; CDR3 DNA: TGTGCCACCAGCAGTTCTAGGGAAACGAACATTCAGTACTTC
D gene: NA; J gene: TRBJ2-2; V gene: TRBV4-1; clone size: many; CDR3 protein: CASSQNAGELFF; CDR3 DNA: TGCGCCAGCAGCCAAAACGCCGGGGAGCTGTTTTTT
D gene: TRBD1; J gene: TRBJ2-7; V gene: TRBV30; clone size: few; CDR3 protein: CAWSVGTGGEQYF; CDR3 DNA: TGTGCCTGGAGTGTAGGCACAGGGGGAGAGCAGTACTTC
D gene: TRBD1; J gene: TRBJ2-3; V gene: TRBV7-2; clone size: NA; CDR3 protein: CASSAPGQGTDTQYF; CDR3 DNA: TGTGCCAGCAGCGCACCGGGACAGGGGACAGATACGCAGTATTTT
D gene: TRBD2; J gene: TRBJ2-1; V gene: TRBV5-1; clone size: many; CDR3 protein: CASSTLAGDNEQFF; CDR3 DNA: TGCGCCAGCAGCACGTTGGCGGGGGACAATGAGCAGTTCTTC
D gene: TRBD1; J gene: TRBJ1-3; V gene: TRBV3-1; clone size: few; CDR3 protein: CASSPGQGGNTIYF; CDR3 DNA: TGTGCCAGCAGCCCCGGACAGGGAGGAAACACCATATATTTT
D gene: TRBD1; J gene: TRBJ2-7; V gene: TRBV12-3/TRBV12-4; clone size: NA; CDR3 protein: CASRGQGIGEQYF; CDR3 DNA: TGTGCCAGCCGGGGACAGGGGATCGGCGAGCAGTACTTC
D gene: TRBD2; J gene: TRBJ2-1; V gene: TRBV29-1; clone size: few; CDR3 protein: CSVRREFAYNEQFF; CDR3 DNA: TGCAGCGTTCGGCGGGAGTTTGCCTACAATGAGCAGTTCTTC
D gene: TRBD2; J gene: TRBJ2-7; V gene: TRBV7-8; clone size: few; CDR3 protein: CASSPEGLAVFYEQYF; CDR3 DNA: TGTGCCAGCAGCCCAGAGGGGCTAGCGGTTTTCTACGAGCAGTACTTC
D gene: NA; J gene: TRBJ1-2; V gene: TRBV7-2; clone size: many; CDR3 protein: CASSLVLADYGYTF; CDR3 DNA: TGTGCCAGCAGCTTAGTTCTGGCTGACTATGGCTACACCTTC
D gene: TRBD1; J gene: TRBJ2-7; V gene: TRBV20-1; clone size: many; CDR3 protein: CSAGDRGTYEQYF; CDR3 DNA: TGCAGTGCTGGGGACAGGGGGACCTACGAGCAGTACTTC
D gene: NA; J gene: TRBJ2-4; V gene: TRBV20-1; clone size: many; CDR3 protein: CSARDWSAENIQYF; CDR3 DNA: TGCAGTGCTAGAGATTGGTCAGCCGAAAACATTCAGTACTTC
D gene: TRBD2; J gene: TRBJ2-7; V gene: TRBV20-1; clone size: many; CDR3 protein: CSAAGTSLTPQSEQYF; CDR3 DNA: TGCAGTGCTGCGGGGACTAGCCTCACCCCACAAAGCGAGCAGTACTTC
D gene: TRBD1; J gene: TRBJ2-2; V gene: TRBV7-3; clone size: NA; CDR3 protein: CASSLPTGTGNTGELFF; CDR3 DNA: TGTGCCAGCAGCTTGCCAACCGGGACAGGGAACACCGGGGAGCTGTTTTTT
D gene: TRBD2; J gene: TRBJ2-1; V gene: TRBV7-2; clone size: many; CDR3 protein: CASSLKTSGVFWQFF; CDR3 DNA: TGTGCCAGCAGCTTGAAGACTAGCGGGGTGTTTTGGCAGTTCTTC
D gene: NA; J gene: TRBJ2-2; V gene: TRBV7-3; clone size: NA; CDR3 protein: CASSLGTFDGELFF; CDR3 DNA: TGTGCCAGCAGCTTAGGGACGTTTGACGGGGAGCTGTTTTTT
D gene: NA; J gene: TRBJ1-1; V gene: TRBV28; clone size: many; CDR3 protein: CASGQGRRTEAFF; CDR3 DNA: TGTGCCAGCGGGCAGGGGAGGCGCACTGAAGCTTTCTTT
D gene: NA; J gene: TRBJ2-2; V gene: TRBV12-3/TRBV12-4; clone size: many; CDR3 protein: CAGSPGSTGELFF; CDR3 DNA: TGTGCCGGATCCCCTGGAAGCACCGGGGAGCTGTTTTTT
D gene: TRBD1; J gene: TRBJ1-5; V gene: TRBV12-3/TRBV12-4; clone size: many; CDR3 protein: CASSTGQGARQPQHF; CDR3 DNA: TGTGCCAGCAGTACGGGACAGGGGGCGCGTCAGCCCCAGCATTTT
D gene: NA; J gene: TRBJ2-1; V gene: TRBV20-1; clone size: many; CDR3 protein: CSARDPWTNNEQFF; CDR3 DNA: TGCAGTGCTAGAGACCCGTGGACGAACAATGAGCAGTTCTTC
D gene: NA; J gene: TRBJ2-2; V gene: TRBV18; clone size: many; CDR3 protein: CASSPNARSGELFF; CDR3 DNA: TGTGCCAGCTCACCAAACGCGAGGAGCGGGGAGCTGTTTTTT
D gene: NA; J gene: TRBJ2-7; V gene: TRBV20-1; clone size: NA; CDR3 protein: CSARTPASREQYF; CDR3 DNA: TGCAGTGCTCGGACCCCCGCCTCCCGCGAGCAGTACTTC
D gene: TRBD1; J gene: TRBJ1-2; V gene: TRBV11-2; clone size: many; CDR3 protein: CASSLTIGTGNGYTF; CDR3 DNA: TGTGCCAGCAGCTTAACTATAGGGACAGGGAATGGCTACACCTTC
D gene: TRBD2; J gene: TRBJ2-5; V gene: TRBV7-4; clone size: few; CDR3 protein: CASSSLTSGRRQETQYF; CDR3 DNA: TGTGCCAGCAGCTCCCTGACTAGCGGGAGGCGGCAAGAGACCCAGTACTTC
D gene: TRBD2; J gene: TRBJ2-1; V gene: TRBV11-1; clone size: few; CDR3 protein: CASSSGTSGSSYNEQFF; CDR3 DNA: TGTGCCAGCAGCTCGGGGACTAGCGGGAGCTCCTACAATGAGCAGTTCTTC
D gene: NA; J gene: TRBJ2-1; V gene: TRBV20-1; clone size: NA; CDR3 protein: CSARRLVLEQFF; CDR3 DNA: TGCAGTGCTAGACGACTAGTTCTTGAGCAGTTCTTC